The subject of this entry is one TCR beta chain. The sample comes from a study of blood T cell repertoires in COVID-19. Study as a whole: PBMCs, B-cell-depleted T cells, or T cells provided the cDNA or gDNA that made up the material.

In the authors' workflow: Cell counts per sample came from amplifying reference gene primers. TCRdb keeps only in-frame clones here, not all; method: immunoSEQ multiplex PCR. V and J calls and clone size are copied from that table; D and trimming were computed from the DNA. The sample lists over 85,000 clones, about 90% occurring once. The CDR3 has 17 amino acids. Germline CDR1 reads SGHVS; CDR2 reads FQNEAQ. The trim removed 0 bases at V and 9 bases at J, leaving 7 bases unmatched. Sequencing was performed on peripheral blood. This TCR came from a male donor with acute or convalescent COVID-19. The chain employs TRBV7-8 and TRBJ1-6, with TRBD1 matching 11 bases. CDR3 coding DNA: TGTGCCAGCAGCTTAGCGATGGGACAGGGGGTGGGTTCACCCCTCCACTTT. Its protein is CASSLAMGQGVGSPLHF.